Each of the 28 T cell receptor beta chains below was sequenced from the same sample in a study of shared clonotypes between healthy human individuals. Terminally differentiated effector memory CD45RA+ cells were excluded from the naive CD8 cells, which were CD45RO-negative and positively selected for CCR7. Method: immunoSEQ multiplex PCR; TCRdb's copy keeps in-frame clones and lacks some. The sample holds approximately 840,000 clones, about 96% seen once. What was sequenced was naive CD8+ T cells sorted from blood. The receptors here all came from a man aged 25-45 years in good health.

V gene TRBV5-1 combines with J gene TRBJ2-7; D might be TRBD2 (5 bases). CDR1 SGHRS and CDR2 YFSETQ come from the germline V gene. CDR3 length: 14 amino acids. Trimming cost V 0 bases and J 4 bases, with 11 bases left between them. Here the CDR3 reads CASSLGDGGYEQYF. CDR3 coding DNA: TGCGCCAGCAGCTTGGGTGACGGAGGATACGAGCAGTACTTC.

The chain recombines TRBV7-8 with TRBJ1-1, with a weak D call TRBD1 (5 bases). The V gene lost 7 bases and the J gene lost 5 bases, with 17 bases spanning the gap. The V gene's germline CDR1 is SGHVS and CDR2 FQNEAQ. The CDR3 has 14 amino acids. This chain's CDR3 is CASTPQGRWTEAFF. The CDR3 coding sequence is TGTGCCAGCACCCCCCAGGGACGGTGGACTGAAGCTTTCTTT.

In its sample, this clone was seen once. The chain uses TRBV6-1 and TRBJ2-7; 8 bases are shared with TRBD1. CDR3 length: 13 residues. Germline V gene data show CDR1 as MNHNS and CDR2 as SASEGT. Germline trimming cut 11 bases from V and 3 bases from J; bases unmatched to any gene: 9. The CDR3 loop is CASRQGIDYEQYF. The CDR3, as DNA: TGTGCCTCCAGACAGGGGATTGACTACGAGCAGTACTTC.

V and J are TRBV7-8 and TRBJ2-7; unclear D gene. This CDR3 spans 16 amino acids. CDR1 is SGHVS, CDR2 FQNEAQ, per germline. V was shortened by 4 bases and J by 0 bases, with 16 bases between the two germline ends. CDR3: CASSWDSDGSSYEQYF. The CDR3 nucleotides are TGTGCCAGCAGCTGGGATTCGGACGGAAGCTCCTACGAGCAGTACTTC.

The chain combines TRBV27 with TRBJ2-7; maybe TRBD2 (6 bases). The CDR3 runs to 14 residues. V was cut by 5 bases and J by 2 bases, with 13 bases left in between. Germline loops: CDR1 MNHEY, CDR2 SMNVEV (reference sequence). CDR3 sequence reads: CASSPLAVPYEQYF. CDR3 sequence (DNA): TGTGCCAGCAGTCCCTTAGCGGTACCCTACGAGCAGTACTTC.

CDR3 bases: TGCAGCGTTGAAGTGGACGGATCCTACGAGCAGTACTTC. Residues: CSVEVDGSYEQYF. This chain links TRBV29-1 with TRBJ2-7; D uncertain. The V gene's germline CDR1 is SQVTM and CDR2 ANQGSEA. This CDR3 comprises 13 residues. Trimming took off 1 base at V and 1 base at J, with 8 bases between the two ends.

CDR3 sequence (DNA): TGTGCCAGCAGTGAAGCTGAGGGAACCCCTGATGGCTACACCTTC. The encoded protein is CASSEAEGTPDGYTF. This rearrangement joins TRBV6-1 to TRBJ1-2, with D unclear. Trimming removed 0 bases from V and 6 bases from J, with 14 bases in between. Germline CDR1 MNHNS, CDR2 SASEGT. The CDR3 has 15 residues.

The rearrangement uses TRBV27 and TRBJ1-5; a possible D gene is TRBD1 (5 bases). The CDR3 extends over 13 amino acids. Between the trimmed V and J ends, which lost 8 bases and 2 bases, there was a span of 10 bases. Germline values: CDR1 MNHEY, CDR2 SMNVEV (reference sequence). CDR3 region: CASGDLGNQPQHF. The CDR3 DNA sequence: TGTGCCAGCGGGGACCTCGGCAATCAGCCCCAGCATTTT.

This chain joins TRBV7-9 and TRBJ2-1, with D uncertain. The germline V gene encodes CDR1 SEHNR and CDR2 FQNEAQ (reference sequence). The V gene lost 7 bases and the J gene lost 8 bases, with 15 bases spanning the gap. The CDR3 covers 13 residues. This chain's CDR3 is CASTPADRYEQFF. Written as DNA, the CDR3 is TGTGCCAGCACCCCCGCCGATAGGTATGAGCAGTTCTTC.

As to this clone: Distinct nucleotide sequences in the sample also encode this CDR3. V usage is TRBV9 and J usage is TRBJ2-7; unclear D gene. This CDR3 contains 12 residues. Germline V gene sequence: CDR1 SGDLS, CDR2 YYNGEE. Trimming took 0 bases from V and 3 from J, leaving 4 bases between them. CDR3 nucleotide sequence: TGTGCCAGCAGCGTAGATGGCTACGAGCAGTACTTC. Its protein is CASSVDGYEQYF.

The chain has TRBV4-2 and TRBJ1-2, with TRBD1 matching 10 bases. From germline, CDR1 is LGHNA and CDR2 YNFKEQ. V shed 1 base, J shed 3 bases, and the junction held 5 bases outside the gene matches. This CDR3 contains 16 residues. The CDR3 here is CASSQAPGQGHYGYTF. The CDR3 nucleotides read TGTGCCAGCAGCCAAGCTCCGGGACAGGGGCACTATGGCTACACCTTC.

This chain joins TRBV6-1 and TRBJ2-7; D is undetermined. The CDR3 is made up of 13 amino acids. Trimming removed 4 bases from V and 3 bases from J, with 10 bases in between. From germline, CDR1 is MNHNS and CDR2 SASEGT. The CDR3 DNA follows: TGTGCCAGCAGTGCTAGATCAAGCTACGAGCAGTACTTC. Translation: CASSARSSYEQYF.

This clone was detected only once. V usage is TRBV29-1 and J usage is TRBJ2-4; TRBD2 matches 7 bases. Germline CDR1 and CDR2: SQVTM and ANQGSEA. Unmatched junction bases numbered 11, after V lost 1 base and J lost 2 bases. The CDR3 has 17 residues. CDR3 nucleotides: TGCAGCGTTGAAGGCGGGGGAGGGTTCCTAACCAAAAACATTCAGTACTTC. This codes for CSVEGGGGFLTKNIQYF.

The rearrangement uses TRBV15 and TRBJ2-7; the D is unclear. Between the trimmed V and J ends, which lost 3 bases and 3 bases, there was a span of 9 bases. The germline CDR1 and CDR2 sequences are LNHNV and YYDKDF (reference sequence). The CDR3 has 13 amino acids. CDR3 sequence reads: CATSSNSIYEQYF. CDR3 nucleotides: TGTGCCACCAGCAGTAACTCAATCTACGAGCAGTACTTC.

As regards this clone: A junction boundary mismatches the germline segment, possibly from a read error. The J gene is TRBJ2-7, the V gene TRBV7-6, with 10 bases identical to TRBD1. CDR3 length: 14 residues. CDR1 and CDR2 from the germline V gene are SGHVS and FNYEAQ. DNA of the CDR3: TGTGCCAGCAGCTTAGGAGAGCTGACAGGGGGCGTGCGGTTC. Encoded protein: CASSLGELTGGVRF.

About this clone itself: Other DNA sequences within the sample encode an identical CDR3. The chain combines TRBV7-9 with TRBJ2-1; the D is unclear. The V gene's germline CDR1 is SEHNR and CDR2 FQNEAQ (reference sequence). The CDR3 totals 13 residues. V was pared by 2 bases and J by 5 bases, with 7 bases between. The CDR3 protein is CASSLSENNEQFF. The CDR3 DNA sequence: TGTGCCAGCAGCTTATCAGAGAACAATGAGCAGTTCTTC.

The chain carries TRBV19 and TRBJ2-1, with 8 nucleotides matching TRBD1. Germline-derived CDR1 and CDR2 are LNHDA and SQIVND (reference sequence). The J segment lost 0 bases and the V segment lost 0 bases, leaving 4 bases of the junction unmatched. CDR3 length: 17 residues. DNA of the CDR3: TGTGCCAGTAGTATAGACAGGGGGCCGGGCTCCTACAATGAGCAGTTCTTC. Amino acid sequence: CASSIDRGPGSYNEQFF.

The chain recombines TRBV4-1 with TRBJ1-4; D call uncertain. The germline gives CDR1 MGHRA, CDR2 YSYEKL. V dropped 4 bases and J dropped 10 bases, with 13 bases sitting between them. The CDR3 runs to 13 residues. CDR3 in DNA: TGCGCCAGCAGCCCCCCAGCGTCGGGAAAACTGTTTTTT. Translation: CASSPPASGKLFF.

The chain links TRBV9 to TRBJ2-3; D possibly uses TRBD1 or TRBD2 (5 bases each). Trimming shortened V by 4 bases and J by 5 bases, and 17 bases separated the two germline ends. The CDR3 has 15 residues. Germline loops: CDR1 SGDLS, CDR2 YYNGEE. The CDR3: CASSNEGYVGDTQYF. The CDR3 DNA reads TGTGCCAGCAGCAACGAGGGGTACGTTGGAGATACGCAGTATTTT.

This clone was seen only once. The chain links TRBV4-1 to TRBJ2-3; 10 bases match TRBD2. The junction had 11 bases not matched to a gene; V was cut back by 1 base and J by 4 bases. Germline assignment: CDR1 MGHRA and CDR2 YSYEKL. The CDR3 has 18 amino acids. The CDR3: CASSQVPGGSGRSDTQYF. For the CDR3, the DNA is TGCGCCAGCAGCCAAGTCCCTGGCGGTAGCGGGAGGTCAGATACGCAGTATTTT.

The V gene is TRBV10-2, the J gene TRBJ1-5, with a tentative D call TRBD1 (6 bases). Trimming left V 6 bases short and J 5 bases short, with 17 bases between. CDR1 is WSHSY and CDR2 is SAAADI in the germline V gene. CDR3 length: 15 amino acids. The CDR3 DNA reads TGCGCCAGCAGCGAGGGGAGCGGGGGCGATCAGCCCCAGCATTTT. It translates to CASSEGSGGDQPQHF.

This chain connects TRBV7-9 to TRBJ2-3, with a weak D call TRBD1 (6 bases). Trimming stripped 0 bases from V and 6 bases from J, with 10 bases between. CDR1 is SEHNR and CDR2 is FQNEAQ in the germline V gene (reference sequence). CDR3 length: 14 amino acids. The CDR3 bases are TGTGCCAGCAGCTTAGCCTCAGGGGTGGATACGCAGTATTTT. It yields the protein CASSLASGVDTQYF. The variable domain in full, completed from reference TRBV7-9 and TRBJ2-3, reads DTGVSQNPRHKITKRGQNVTFRCDPISEHNRLYWYRQTLGQGPEFLTYFQNEAQLEKSRLLSDRFSAERPKGSFSTLEIQRTEQGDSAMYLCASSLASGVDTQYFGPGTRLTVL.

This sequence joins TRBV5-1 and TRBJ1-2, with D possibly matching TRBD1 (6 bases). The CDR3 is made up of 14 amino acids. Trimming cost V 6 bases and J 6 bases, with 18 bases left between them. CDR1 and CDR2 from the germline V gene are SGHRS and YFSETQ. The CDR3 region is CASTTEGGFDGYTF. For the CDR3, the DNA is TGCGCCAGCACAACAGAAGGGGGGTTTGATGGCTACACCTTC.

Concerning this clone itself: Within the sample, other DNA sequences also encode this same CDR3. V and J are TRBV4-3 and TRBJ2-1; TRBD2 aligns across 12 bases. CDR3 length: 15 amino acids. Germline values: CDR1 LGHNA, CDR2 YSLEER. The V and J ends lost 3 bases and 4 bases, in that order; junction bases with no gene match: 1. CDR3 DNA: TGCGCCAGCAGCCACGGGACTAGCGGGTACAATGAGCAGTTCTTC. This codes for CASSHGTSGYNEQFF.

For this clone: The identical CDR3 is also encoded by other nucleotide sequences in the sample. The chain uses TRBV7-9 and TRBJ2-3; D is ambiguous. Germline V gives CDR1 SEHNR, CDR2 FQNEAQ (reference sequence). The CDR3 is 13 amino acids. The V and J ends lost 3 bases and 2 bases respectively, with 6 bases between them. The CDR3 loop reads CASSLGYTDTQYF. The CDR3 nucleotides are TGTGCCAGCAGCTTGGGATACACAGATACGCAGTATTTT.

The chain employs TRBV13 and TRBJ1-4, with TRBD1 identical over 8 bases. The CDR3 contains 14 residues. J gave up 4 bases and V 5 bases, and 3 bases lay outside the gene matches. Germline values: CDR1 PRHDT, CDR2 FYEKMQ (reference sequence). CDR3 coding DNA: TGTGCCAGCAGCCGGACAGGGTTTAATGAAAAACTGTTTTTT. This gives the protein CASSRTGFNEKLFF.

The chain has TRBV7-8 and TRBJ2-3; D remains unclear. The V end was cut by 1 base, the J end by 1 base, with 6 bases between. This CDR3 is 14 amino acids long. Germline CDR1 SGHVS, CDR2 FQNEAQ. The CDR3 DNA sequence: TGTGCCAGCAGCTTAGGCGTCGGCACAGATACGCAGTATTTT. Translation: CASSLGVGTDTQYF.

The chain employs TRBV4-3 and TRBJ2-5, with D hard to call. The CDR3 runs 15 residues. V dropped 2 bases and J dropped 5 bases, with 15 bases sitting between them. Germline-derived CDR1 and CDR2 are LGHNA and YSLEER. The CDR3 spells CASSQLGRDLETQYF. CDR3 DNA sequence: TGCGCCAGCAGCCAATTAGGTCGAGACCTCGAGACCCAGTACTTC.